The rows below give T cell receptor beta chains drawn from one sample of a study of T cells and copy number aberrations in small-cell lung cancer. Repertoires were generated with immunoSEQ multiplex PCR, while TCRdb's copy carries only in-frame clones and drops some. In the table there are around 6,200 clones, around 76% of which are singletons. The material sequenced was tumor tissue. These receptor sequences come from a man aged 50-60 years with small cell lung cancer. Both conserved end residues are part of each CDR3. D genes are given only for firm matches. Clone size is given for some rows only: seen once, a few or many times, or a class if the clone is expanded.

CDR3nt,CDR3aa,abundance,v_gene,j_gene,len,d_gene
TGTGCCAGCAGCCAAAGGGCTAGCGACACCGGGGAGCTGTTTTTT,CASSQRASDTGELFF,-,TRBV4-2,TRBJ2-2,15,-
TGTGCCAGCAGCTTCGCGGCCCCGTACCAAGAGACCCAGTACTTC,CASSFAAPYQETQYF,-,TRBV7-9,TRBJ2-5,15,-
TGTGCCAGCAGCGTGGCGGGGGCCCCCTACGAGCAGTACTTC,CASSVAGAPYEQYF,large,TRBV9,TRBJ2-7,14,-
TGTGCTAGTGCCCGAGGACAGGGGGTTTACTACGAGCAGTACTTC,CASARGQGVYYEQYF,-,TRBV12-5,TRBJ2-7,15,TRBD1
TGTGCCAGCCATGGCCGCCACCACTACGAGCAGTACTTC,CASHGRHHYEQYF,-,TRBV6-5,TRBJ2-7,13,-
TGTGCTAGTGGGGTAGCAAGGAGCTCCTACGAGCAGTACTTC,CASGVARSSYEQYF,-,TRBV12-5,TRBJ2-7,14,-
TGCGCCAGCAGCTTGGCATCGGCGGGCAGTACAGATACGCAGTATTTT,CASSLASAGSTDTQYF,-,TRBV5-1,TRBJ2-3,16,-
TGCGCCAGCAGTGAGTCCCTTCGGGACGAGCAGTACTTC,CASSESLRDEQYF,-,TRBV10-1,TRBJ2-7,13,-
TGTGTCAGCAGCCCCTCCGGACGCACCGGGGAGCTGTTTTTT,CVSSPSGRTGELFF,-,TRBV7-9,TRBJ2-2,14,-
TGTGCCAGCAGCCTAGGGGCGTCTTACACAGATACGCAGTATTTT,CASSLGASYTDTQYF,-,TRBV11-3,TRBJ2-3,15,-
TGTGCCAGCAGCTTATCAGGAACCTCTGGAAACACCATATATTTT,CASSLSGTSGNTIYF,-,TRBV7-9,TRBJ1-3,15,-
TGTGCCAGCAGTTTATGGGGCCTCGATAGCAATCAGCCCCAGCATTTT,CASSLWGLDSNQPQHF,-,TRBV27,TRBJ1-5,16,-
TGTGCCAGCAGCCCCGGGACTAGCGGGAGCCTCACCGGGGAGCTGTTTTTT,CASSPGTSGSLTGELFF,few,TRBV7-3,TRBJ2-2,17,TRBD2
TGTGCCTGGAGTGTTTCAGGCGGGATCTCTGGAAACACCATATATTTT,CAWSVSGGISGNTIYF,-,TRBV30,TRBJ1-3,16,-
TGTGCCAGCAGCCCGAACGTTCGGAACACTGAAGCTTTCTTT,CASSPNVRNTEAFF,few,TRBV5-4,TRBJ1-1,14,-
TGTGCCAGCAGTTACTCCGGATTTAACTATGGCTACACCTTC,CASSYSGFNYGYTF,-,TRBV6-5,TRBJ1-2,14,-
TGTGCCAGCAGCGTAGTCGAGAGCTCCTACGAGCAGTACTTC,CASSVVESSYEQYF,-,TRBV9,TRBJ2-7,14,-
TGTGCCAGCAGCTCTTCAGGGGCTAACTATGGCTACACCTTC,CASSSSGANYGYTF,few,TRBV4-2,TRBJ1-2,14,-
TGTGCCTGGAGGGCAGACAGGTTCTCCTACGAGCAGTACTTC,CAWRADRFSYEQYF,-,TRBV30,TRBJ2-7,14,-
TGTGCCAGCAGTGAACAGGGGAGCTCTAGCACAGATACGCAGTATTTT,CASSEQGSSSTDTQYF,-,TRBV28,TRBJ2-3,16,TRBD1
TGTGCCAGCTCTACGGGACAGGGGGCGCGGGAGCAGTACTTC,CASSTGQGAREQYF,-,TRBV18,TRBJ2-7,14,TRBD1
TGTGCCAGCAGCCGGGAGGAGGGTGAGACCCAGTACTTC,CASSREEGETQYF,-,TRBV6-4,TRBJ2-5,13,TRBD2
TGTGCCAGCAGCGTAGGGGGACTAGCGGGGGAGCAGTTCTTC,CASSVGGLAGEQFF,-,TRBV9,TRBJ2-1,14,TRBD2
TGTGCCAGCAGCTTAGGCCTCGGTGAGACTGAAGCTTTCTTT,CASSLGLGETEAFF,-,TRBV7-9,TRBJ1-1,14,-